The 5 T cell receptor beta chains below all came from one sample that was sequenced in a study of cytomegalovirus exposure and HLA in healthy donors. Use of 60 Vbeta and 13 Jbeta primers characterized the PCR. TCRdb's table, derived via immunoSEQ multiplex PCR, lists solely in-frame clones and lacks some. Its clone listing holds more than 90,000 clones. Sample: PBMCs. Source of these receptors: a middle-aged man in good health and CMV-seropositive.

V and J are TRBV7-6 and TRBJ2-7, with 7 bases that match TRBD1. This CDR3 spans 15 amino acids. CDR1 is SGHVS and CDR2 is FNYEAQ in the germline V gene. Trimming cost V 1 base and J 5 bases; bases outside gene matches: 8. This CDR3 is CASSLGQGIGDEQYF. The DNA of the CDR3 is TGTGCCAGCAGCTTAGGACAGGGTATCGGCGACGAGCAGTACTTC.

The rearrangement uses TRBV2 and TRBJ1-5; no reliable D call. The germline V gene encodes CDR1 SNHLY and CDR2 FYNNEI. Trimming shortened V by 5 bases and J by 4 bases, and 9 bases separated the two germline ends. The CDR3 length is 13 residues. For the CDR3, the DNA is TGTGCCAGCAGTCGGGGAGAGAATCAGCCCCAGCATTTT. This gives the protein CASSRGENQPQHF.

The chain couples TRBV5-8 to TRBJ2-5, with 7 bases matching TRBD1. CDR3 length: 14 amino acids. Looked up from germline, CDR1 is SGHTS and CDR2 is YDEGEE. With V trimmed by 4 bases and J by 5 bases, 8 bases remained unmatched. The CDR3 sequence is CASSPRQGRETQYF. The CDR3 DNA reads TGTGCCAGCAGCCCTCGACAGGGTAGGGAGACCCAGTACTTC.

This sequence joins TRBV29-1 and TRBJ1-2, with no clear D. Germline CDR1 is SQVTM and CDR2 is ANQGSEA. V was cut by 6 bases and J by 3 bases, with 23 bases left in between. The length of the CDR3 is 16 residues. The CDR3 region is CSVTGPFETRDYGYTF. The DNA of the CDR3 is TGCAGCGTAACCGGGCCCTTCGAGACTAGGGACTATGGCTACACCTTC.

This rearrangement joins TRBV7-6 to TRBJ1-3, with D tentatively TRBD1 (5 bases). V lost 5 bases and J lost 2, with 16 bases in between. Per the germline V gene, CDR1 is SGHVS and CDR2 is FNYEAQ. This CDR3 comprises 16 residues. Here the CDR3 DNA reads TGTGCCAGCAGCCTAACATCGGGGGGTCCTGGAAACACCATATATTTT. Translation gives CASSLTSGGPGNTIYF.